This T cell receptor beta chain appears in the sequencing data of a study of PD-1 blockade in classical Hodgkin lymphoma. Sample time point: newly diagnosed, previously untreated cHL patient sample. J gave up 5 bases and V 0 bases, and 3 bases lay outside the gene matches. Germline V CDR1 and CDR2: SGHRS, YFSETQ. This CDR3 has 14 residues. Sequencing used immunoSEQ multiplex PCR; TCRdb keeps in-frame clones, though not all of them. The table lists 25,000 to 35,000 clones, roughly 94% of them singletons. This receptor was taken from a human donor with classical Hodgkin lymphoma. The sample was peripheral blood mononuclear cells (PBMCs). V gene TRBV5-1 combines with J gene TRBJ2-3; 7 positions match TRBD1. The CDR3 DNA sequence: TGCGCCAGCAGCTTGGAGGGGGCGGGAGATACGCAGTATTTT. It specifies CASSLEGAGDTQYF.